This TCR beta chain was found in a study of monozygotic twins with inflammatory bowel disease. Overall study results and limits: Immunosuppressive treatment differences may have increased patient repertoire variability.

On this clonotype itself: Its specificity is not known.

The template switching step added UMIs that contained a 6-nucleotide sample barcode. PCR of TCRalpha and TCRbeta cDNA was nested, with two rounds of 16 and 9 cycles. TCRdb processed the 5' RACE reads again and assigns one entry to each CDR3 protein, with no DNA. In total, the table holds approximately 420,000 distinct CDR3 sequences. Researchers collected around 2.4 ml of blood per donor. Germline-derived CDR1 and CDR2 are SNHLY and FYNNEI. This CDR3 comprises 15 residues. The sample comprised blood. The clonotype originates from a human donor with ulcerative colitis or Crohn's disease, or a healthy co-twin of an affected twin (not recorded which). The chain recombines TRBV2 with TRBJ2-5; TCRdb names TRBD2, which stays unverified in the absence of DNA. CDR3 residues: CASSQGPQGQETQYF.